This T cell receptor beta chain was obtained from a study of human T cells and chemical hapten exposure. Study-level information: Small discrepancies in pooled library volume mainly accounted for the varying TCR yields per sample. Overall study findings and caveats: Unchanged with DPC sensitization were TCRs above 1 in 1000 frequency.

Germline CDR1 reads ENHRY; CDR2 reads SYGVKD. CDR3 length equals 12 residues. The ends were cut back, 3 bases at V and 5 bases at J, with 8 bases in the middle. The time point denotes: healthy volunteer bleed at 6 weeks. The total RNA was obtained from whole blood that was not fractionated. In the case of this clonotype: Its target is not known.

The study's library attached unique molecular identifiers to single cDNA molecules. TCRdb re-called the RACE reads with MiXCR, one entry per CDR3 protein. The data show fewer than 85,000 distinct CDR3 sequences, around 9.4% seen once. The chain is built from TRBV10-3 and TRBJ2-7; D is ambiguous. The clonotype comes from a female donor in good health. Some clones in this sample may be carry-over from other donors' samples. Sequencing was carried out using whole blood. DNA of the CDR3: TGTGCCATCAGTGATCCGAAGGACGAGCAGTACTTC. Translation: CAISDPKDEQYF.